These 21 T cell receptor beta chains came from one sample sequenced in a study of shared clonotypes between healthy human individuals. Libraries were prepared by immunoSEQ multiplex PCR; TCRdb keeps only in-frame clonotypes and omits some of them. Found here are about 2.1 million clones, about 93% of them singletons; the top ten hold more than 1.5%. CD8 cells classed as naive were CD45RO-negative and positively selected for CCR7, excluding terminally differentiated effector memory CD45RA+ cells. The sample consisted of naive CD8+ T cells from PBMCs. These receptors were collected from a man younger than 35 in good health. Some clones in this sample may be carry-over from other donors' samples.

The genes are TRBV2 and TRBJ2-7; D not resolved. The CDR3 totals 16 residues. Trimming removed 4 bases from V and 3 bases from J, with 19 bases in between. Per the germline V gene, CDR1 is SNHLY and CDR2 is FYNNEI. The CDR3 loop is CASSVGPSFSGYEQYF. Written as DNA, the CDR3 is TGTGCCAGCAGTGTGGGCCCCAGTTTTTCGGGCTACGAGCAGTACTTC. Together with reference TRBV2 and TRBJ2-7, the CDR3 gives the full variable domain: EPEVTQTPSHQVTQMGQEVILRCVPISNHLYFYWYRQILGQKVEFLVSFYNNEISEKSEIFDDQFSVERPDGSNFTLKIRSTKLEDSAMYFCASSVGPSFSGYEQYFGPGTRLTVT.

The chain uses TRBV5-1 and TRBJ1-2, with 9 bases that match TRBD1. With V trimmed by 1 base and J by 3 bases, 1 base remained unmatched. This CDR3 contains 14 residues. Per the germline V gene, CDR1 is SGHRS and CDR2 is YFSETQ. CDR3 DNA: TGCGCCAGCAGCTTGAGGACAGGGGACTATGGCTACACCTTC. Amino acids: CASSLRTGDYGYTF.

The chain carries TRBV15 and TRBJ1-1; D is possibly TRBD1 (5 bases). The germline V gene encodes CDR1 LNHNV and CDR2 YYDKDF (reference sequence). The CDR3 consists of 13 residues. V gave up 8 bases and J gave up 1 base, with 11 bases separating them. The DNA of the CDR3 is TGTGCCACCCGACCAGGGTGGAACACTGAAGCTTTCTTT. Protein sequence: CATRPGWNTEAFF.

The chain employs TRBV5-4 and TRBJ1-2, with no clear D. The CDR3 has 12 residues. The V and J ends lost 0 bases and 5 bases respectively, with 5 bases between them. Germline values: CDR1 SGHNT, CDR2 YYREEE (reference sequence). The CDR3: CASSLGPYGYTF. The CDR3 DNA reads TGTGCCAGCAGCTTGGGGCCTTATGGCTACACCTTC.

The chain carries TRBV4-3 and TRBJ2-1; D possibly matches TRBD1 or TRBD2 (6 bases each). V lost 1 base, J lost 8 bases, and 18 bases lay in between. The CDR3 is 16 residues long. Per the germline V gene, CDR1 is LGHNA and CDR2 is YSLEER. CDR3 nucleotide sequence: TGCGCCAGCAGCCAAGGCACCGATGGGGGGCGGTATGAGCAGTTCTTC. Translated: CASSQGTDGGRYEQFF.

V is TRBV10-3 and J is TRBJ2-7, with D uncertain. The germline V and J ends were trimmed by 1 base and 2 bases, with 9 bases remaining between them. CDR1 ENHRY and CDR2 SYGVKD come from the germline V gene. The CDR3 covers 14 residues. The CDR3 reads CAISEYENTYEQYF. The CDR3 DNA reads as TGTGCCATCAGTGAGTACGAGAATACCTACGAGCAGTACTTC.

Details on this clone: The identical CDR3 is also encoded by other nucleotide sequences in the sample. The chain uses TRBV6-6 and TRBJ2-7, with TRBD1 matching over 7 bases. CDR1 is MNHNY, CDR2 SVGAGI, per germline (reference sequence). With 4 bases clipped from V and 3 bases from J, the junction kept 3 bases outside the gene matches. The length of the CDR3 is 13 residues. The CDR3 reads CASSSRDSYEQYF. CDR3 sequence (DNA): TGTGCCAGCAGTTCCAGGGACAGCTACGAGCAGTACTTC.

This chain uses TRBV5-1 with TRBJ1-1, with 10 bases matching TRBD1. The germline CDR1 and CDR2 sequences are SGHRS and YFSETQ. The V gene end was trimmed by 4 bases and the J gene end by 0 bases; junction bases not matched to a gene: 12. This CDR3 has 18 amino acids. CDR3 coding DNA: TGCGCCAGCAGCCCCCCTTATGACAGGGGGCTTATGAACACTGAAGCTTTCTTT. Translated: CASSPPYDRGLMNTEAFF.

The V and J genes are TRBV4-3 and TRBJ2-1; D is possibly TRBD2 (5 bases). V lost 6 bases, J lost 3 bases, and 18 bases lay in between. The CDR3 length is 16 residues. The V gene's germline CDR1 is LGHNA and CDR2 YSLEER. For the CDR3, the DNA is TGCGCCAGCAGACGGAAGGCCCAACTAGACTACAATGAGCAGTTCTTC. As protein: CASRRKAQLDYNEQFF.

The CDR3, as DNA: TGTGCCAGCAGCGTATATGAGGGAAGCTATGGCTACACCTTC. Its protein product is CASSVYEGSYGYTF. This chain joins TRBV9 and TRBJ1-2; D gene unclear. Germline V gene lookup returns CDR1 SGDLS and CDR2 YYNGEE. This CDR3 contains 14 residues. V lost 1 base and J 4 bases, leaving 11 bases between the germline ends.

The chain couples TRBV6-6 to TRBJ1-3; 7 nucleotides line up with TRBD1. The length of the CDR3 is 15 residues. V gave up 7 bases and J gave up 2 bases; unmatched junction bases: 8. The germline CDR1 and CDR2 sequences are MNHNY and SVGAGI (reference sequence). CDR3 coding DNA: TGTGCCAGCAAACTAGACAGGGTCCCTGGAAACACCATATATTTT. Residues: CASKLDRVPGNTIYF.

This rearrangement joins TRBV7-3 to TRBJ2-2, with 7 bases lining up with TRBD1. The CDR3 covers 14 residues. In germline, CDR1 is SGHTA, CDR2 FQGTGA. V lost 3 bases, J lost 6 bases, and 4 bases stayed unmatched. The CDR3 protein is CASSLTGTAGELFF. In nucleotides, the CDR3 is TGTGCCAGCAGCTTGACCGGGACAGCCGGGGAGCTGTTTTTT.

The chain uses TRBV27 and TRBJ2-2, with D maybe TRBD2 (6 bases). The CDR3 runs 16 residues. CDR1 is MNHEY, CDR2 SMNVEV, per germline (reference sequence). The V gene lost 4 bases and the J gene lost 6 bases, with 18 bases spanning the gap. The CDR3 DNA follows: TGTGCCAGCAGTTGGTCCTCGGGGGAGTGGGCCGGGGAGCTGTTTTTT. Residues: CASSWSSGEWAGELFF.

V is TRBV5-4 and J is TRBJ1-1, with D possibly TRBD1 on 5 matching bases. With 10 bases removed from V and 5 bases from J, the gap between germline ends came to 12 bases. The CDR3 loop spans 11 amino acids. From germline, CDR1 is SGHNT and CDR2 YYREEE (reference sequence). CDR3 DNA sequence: TGTGCCCTATCCGGGGGGACTGAAGCTTTCTTT. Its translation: CALSGGTEAFF.

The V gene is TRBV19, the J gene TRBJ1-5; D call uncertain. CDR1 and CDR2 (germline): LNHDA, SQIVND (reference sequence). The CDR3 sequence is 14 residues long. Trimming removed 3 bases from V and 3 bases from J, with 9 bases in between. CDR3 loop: CASSISAFNQPQHF. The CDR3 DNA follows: TGTGCCAGTAGTATTTCGGCATTCAATCAGCCCCAGCATTTT.

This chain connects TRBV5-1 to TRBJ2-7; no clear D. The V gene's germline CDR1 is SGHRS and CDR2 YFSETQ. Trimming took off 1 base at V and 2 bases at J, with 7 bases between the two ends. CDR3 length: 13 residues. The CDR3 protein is CASSLLQTYEQYF. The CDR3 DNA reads TGCGCCAGCAGCTTGTTACAGACCTACGAGCAGTACTTC.

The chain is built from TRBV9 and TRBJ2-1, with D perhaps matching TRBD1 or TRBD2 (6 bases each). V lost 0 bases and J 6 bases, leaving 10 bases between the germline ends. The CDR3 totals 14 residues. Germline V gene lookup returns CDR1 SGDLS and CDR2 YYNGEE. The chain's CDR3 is CASSVEGGGNEQFF. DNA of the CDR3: TGTGCCAGCAGCGTAGAGGGGGGCGGCAATGAGCAGTTCTTC.

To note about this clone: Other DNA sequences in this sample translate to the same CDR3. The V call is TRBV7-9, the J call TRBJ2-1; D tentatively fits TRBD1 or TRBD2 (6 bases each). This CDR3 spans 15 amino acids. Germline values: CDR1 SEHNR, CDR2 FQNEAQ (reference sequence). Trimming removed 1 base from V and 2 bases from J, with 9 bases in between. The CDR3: CASSLGGGPYNEQFF. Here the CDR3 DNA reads TGTGCCAGCAGCTTAGGTGGGGGGCCCTACAATGAGCAGTTCTTC.

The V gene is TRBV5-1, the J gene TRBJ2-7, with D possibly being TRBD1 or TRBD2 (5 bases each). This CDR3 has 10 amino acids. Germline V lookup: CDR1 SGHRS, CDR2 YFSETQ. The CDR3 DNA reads TGCGCCAGCAGCTCGGGACCCCGTCTCGTC. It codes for CASSSGPRLV.

CDR3 sequence reads: CASSLRGTSGSREQYF. CDR3 nucleotide sequence: TGTGCCAGCAGTTTAAGGGGGACTAGCGGGAGCCGGGAGCAGTACTTC. This chain connects TRBV27 to TRBJ2-7; TRBD2 matches at 14 bases. From germline, CDR1 is MNHEY and CDR2 SMNVEV (reference sequence). The trim removed 2 bases at V and 7 bases at J, leaving 7 bases unmatched. The CDR3 loop spans 16 amino acids.

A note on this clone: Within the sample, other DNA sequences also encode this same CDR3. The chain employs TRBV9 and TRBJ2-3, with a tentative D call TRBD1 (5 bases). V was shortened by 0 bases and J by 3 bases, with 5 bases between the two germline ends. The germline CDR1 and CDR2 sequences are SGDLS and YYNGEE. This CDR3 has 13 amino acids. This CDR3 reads CASSVEGTDTQYF. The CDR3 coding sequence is TGTGCCAGCAGCGTAGAGGGGACAGATACGCAGTATTTT.